Each of the 14 T cell receptor beta chains below was sequenced from the same sample in a study of T cells and Merkel cell carcinoma outcomes. Method: immunoSEQ multiplex PCR; TCRdb's copy keeps in-frame clones and lacks some. The sample lists 6,000 or so clones; about 81% were seen once. Sequencing used tumor tissue from Merkel cell carcinoma. These receptors were taken from a human donor with Merkel cell carcinoma. Some clones in this sample may be carry-over from other donors' samples.

By frequency in the sample, this clone is large (0.1 to 1%). The CDR3 sequence: CASSLEGQGNQPQHF. CDR3 coding DNA: TGTGCCAGCAGCTTAGAGGGACAGGGGAATCAGCCCCAGCATTTT. The V and J genes are TRBV7-9 and TRBJ1-5; TRBD1 matches at 10 bases. V trimming: 1 base; J trimming: 4 bases; junction bases outside the gene matches: 1. CDR3 length equals 15 residues. Germline CDR1 is SEHNR and CDR2 is FQNEAQ (reference sequence).

The chain recombines TRBV7-3 with TRBJ2-1; 7 nucleotides line up with TRBD1. Trimming took 5 bases from V and 6 from J; bases not matched to a gene: 4. This CDR3 contains 13 residues. Germline CDR1 SGHTA, CDR2 FQGTGA. This chain's CDR3 is CASSPRQGNEQFF. CDR3 in DNA: TGTGCCAGCAGCCCCAGACAGGGCAATGAGCAGTTCTTC.

This chain links TRBV10-3 with TRBJ1-1; tentatively, D is TRBD1 (6 bases). The V end was cut by 2 bases, the J end by 0 bases, with 7 bases between. This CDR3 spans 14 amino acids. Germline CDR1 is ENHRY and CDR2 is SYGVKD. CDR3 in amino acids: CAISEGQLNTEAFF. The CDR3 DNA sequence: TGTGCCATCAGTGAGGGACAGTTGAACACTGAAGCTTTCTTT.

DNA of the CDR3: TGTGCCAGCAGTACTACCGGGACACCCTACGAGCAGTACTTC. Protein product: CASSTTGTPYEQYF. The chain carries TRBV2 and TRBJ2-7, with D perhaps matching TRBD1 (6 bases). Germline V gene lookup returns CDR1 SNHLY and CDR2 FYNNEI. This CDR3 spans 14 amino acids. Trimming left V 5 bases short and J 2 bases short, with 13 bases between.

This clone has just a few counts. The chain employs TRBV30 and TRBJ1-5; tentative D call: TRBD1 (6 bases). The germline V gene has CDR1 GTSNPN and CDR2 SVGIG (reference sequence). V shed 0 bases and J shed 2 bases, with 14 bases lying between them. This CDR3 spans 16 amino acids. CDR3 sequence reads: CAWSVRGRGGNQPQHF. CDR3 coding DNA: TGTGCCTGGAGTGTCAGGGGCCGAGGGGGCAATCAGCCCCAGCATTTT.

DNA of the CDR3: TGTGCCAGCTCACCACTTAGTTCTACTAGCACAGATACGCAGTATTTT. This encodes CASSPLSSTSTDTQYF. The chain employs TRBV18 and TRBJ2-3; no clear D. The CDR3 consists of 16 residues. CDR1 and CDR2 (germline): KGHSH, LQKENI. V was trimmed by 1 base and J by 0 bases, leaving 11 bases between them.

The rearrangement links TRBV2 to TRBJ2-7; the D is unclear. The ends were cut back, 0 bases at V and 0 bases at J, with 18 bases in the middle. The CDR3 has 18 residues. Germline CDR1 SNHLY, CDR2 FYNNEI. The CDR3 sequence: CASSEAPYIRPYSYEQYF. The CDR3 nucleotides read TGTGCCAGCAGTGAAGCCCCATATATAAGACCCTACTCCTACGAGCAGTACTTC. Combining the CDR3 with reference TRBV2 and TRBJ2-7 gives the whole variable domain EPEVTQTPSHQVTQMGQEVILRCVPISNHLYFYWYRQILGQKVEFLVSFYNNEISEKSEIFDDQFSVERPDGSNFTLKIRSTKLEDSAMYFCASSEAPYIRPYSYEQYFGPGTRLTVT.

This clone was counted a few times. The CDR3 reads CASSSGPSTPVNEQFF. The CDR3 DNA sequence: TGTGCCAGCAGTTCTGGGCCTTCAACTCCCGTCAATGAGCAGTTCTTC. The chain couples TRBV6-5 to TRBJ2-1; D is uncertain. This CDR3 comprises 16 residues. The V gene lost 4 bases and the J gene lost 6 bases, with 19 bases spanning the gap. Germline V gives CDR1 MNHEY, CDR2 SVGAGI.

The rearrangement joins TRBV7-2 to TRBJ2-7; possibly TRBD1 for D (6 bases). V was shortened by 6 bases and J by 6 bases, with 12 bases between the two germline ends. The CDR3 runs 12 residues. The germline gives CDR1 SGHTA, CDR2 FQGNSA. The DNA of the CDR3 is TGTGCCAGCAGTTTTGTCAGGGGCGAGCAGTACTTC. As protein: CASSFVRGEQYF.

The rearrangement links TRBV10-3 to TRBJ1-5, with D perhaps TRBD1 (5 bases). This CDR3 comprises 14 residues. The ends were cut back, 2 bases at V and 3 bases at J, with 8 bases in the middle. Germline lookup yields CDR1 ENHRY and CDR2 SYGVKD. The CDR3 DNA reads as TGTGCCATCAGTGAGAACAGGACCAATCAGCCCCAGCATTTT. Protein: CAISENRTNQPQHF.

This clone was recorded a few times. The CDR3 does not end in the conserved phenylalanine or tryptophan, so this is likely a read error. The limits of the CDR3 on the DNA are not certain, so only TCRdb's listed CDR3 is given. The chain carries TRBV7-9 and TRBJ2-7. The germline V gene has CDR1 SEHNR and CDR2 FQNEAQ (reference sequence). The CDR3 sequence runs 12 residues, both termini included. The CDR3 here is CASSRDGTTSRL.

The chain employs TRBV7-2 and TRBJ2-7, with a tentative D call TRBD1 (5 bases). Trimming shortened V by 5 bases and J by 1 base, and 9 bases separated the two germline ends. The CDR3 is 13 residues long. Germline V gene lookup returns CDR1 SGHTA and CDR2 FQGNSA. The CDR3 DNA reads TGTGCCAGCAGCCAGACAGATTCCTACGAGCAGTACTTC. Its protein is CASSQTDSYEQYF.

Worth noting for this clone: Since a far larger clone is one base different, this is likely a read error. This rearrangement joins TRBV27 to TRBJ2-3, with TRBD2 matching over 15 bases. Germline CDR1 is MNHEY and CDR2 is SMNVEV (reference sequence). This CDR3 comprises 16 residues. The chain's CDR3 is CVSSSGLAGGSDTQYF. Written as DNA, the CDR3 is TGTGTCAGCAGTTCGGGACTAGCGGGAGGATCAGATACGCAGTATTTT.

The rearrangement links TRBV7-2 to TRBJ2-3; tentative D call: TRBD2 (5 bases). The CDR3 is made up of 16 amino acids. From germline, CDR1 is SGHTA and CDR2 FQGNSA. The V end was cut by 3 bases, the J end by 1 base, with 14 bases between. CDR3 nucleotide sequence: TGTGCCAGCAGCTTCATCCGGGGTAGGGGCACAGATACGCAGTATTTT. This sequence encodes CASSFIRGRGTDTQYF. Combining the CDR3 with reference TRBV7-2 and TRBJ2-3 gives the whole variable domain GAGVSQSPSNKVTEKGKDVELRCDPISGHTALYWYRQSLGQGLEFLIYFQGNSAPDKSGLPSDRFSAERTGGSVSTLTIQRTQQEDSAVYLCASSFIRGRGTDTQYFGPGTRLTVL.